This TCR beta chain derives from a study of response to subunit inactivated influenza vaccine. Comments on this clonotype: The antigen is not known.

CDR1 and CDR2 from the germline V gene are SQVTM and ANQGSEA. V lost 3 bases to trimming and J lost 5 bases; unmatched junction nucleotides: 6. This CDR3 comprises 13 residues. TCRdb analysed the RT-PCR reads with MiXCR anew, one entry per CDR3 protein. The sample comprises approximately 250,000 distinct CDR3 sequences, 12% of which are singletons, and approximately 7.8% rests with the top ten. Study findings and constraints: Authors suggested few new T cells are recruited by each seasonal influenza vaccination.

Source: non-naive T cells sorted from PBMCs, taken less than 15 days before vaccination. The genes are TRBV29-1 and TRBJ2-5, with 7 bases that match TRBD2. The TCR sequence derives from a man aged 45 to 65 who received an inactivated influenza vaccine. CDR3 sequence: CSVDFEGGETQYF. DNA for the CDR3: TGCAGCGTTGATTTTGAGGGAGGGGAGACCCAGTACTTC.